The subject of this entry is one T cell receptor (beta chain). With 3 bases removed from V and 7 bases from J, the gap between germline ends came to 12 bases. The germline gives CDR1 MNHNS, CDR2 SASEGT. The CDR3 is made up of 13 amino acids. The sample comes from a study of blood T cell repertoires in COVID-19. The study recruited people aged about 18 to 95 years across approximately 24 US areas. Participant-reported clinical history was the basis for cohort assignment. Up to 2 weeks before entering the study, exposed participants had met a COVID-19 case. In the source study's methods: Reference gene primers were amplified, and this amplification served to estimate nucleated cell counts. Generated by immunoSEQ multiplex PCR, the TCRdb table keeps only in-frame clones and is missing some. From that table come the V and J calls and clone size; the DNA was used to work out D and trimming. This sample has about 430,000 clones, with 88% found just once.

The sample consisted of PBMCs or T cells enriched from blood (not recorded which). The chain links TRBV6-1 to TRBJ2-5; tentatively, D is TRBD1 (6 bases). The TCR comes from a woman between 18 and 29 years old who had been exposed to COVID-19. For the CDR3, the DNA is TGTGCCAGCAGTGAGAGGACAGCAGGGACCCAGTACTTC. Amino acid sequence: CASSERTAGTQYF.